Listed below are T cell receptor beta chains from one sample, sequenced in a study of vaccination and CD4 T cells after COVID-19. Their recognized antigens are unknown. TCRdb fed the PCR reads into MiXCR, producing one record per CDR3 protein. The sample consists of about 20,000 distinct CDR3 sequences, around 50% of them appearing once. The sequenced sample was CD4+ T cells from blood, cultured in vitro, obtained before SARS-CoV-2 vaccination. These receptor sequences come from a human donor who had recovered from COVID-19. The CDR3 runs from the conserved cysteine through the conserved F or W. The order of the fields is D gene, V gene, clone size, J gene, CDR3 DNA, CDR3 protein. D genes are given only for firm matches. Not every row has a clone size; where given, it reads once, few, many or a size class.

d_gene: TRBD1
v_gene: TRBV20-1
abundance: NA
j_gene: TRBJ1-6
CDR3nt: TGCAGTGCTGGACAGGGTTTTTCACCCCTCCACTTT
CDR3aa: CSAGQGFSPLHF

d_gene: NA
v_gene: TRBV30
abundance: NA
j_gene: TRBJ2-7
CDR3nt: TGTGCCTGGAGTGCTCAGGGCACCAACTACGAGCAGTACTTC
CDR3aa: CAWSAQGTNYEQYF

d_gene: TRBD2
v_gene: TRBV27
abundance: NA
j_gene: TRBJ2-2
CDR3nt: TGTGCCAGCAGGGGGCTAGCGGCCACCGGGGAGCTGTTTTTT
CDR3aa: CASRGLAATGELFF

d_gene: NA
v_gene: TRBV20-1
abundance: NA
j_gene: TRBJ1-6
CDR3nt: TGCAGTGCTAGTGTCCGCAGTGAGAATTCACCCCTCCACTTT
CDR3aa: CSASVRSENSPLHF

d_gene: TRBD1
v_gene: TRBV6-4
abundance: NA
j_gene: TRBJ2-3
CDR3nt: TGTGCCAGCAGTGACTCGACAGGGCCAGATACGCAGTATTTT
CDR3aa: CASSDSTGPDTQYF

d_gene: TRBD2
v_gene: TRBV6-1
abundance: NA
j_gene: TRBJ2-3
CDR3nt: TGTGCCAGCAGACGACTAGCGGGAGGGAATACAGATACGCAGTATTTT
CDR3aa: CASRRLAGGNTDTQYF

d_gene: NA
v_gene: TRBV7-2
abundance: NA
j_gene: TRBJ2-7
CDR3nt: TGTGCCAGCAGCTTAGCGTCAGTCTACGAGCAGTACTTC
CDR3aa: CASSLASVYEQYF

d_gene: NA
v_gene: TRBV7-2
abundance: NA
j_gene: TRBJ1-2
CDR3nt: TGTGCCAGCAGCTTAGTTTCCCAGTTACCTGGCTACACCTTC
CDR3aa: CASSLVSQLPGYTF

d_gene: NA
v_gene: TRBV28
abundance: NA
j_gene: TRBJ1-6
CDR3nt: TGTGCCAGCAGTGGGGTCAGTGAGGGGTCAGTTTCACCCCTCCACTTT
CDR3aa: CASSGVSEGSVSPLHF

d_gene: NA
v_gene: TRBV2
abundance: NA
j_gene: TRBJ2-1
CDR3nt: TGTGCCAGCAGTGGATTAGCGGTCTCCTACAATGAGCAGTTCTTC
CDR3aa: CASSGLAVSYNEQFF

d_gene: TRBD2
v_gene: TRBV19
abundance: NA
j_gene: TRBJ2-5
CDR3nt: TGTGCCAGTAGTATAGGAGCGGGGGAGACCCAGTACTTC
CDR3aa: CASSIGAGETQYF

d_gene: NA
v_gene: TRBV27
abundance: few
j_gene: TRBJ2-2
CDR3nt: TGTGCCAGCAGTTTATCCTGGTCCGGGGAGCTGTTTTTT
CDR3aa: CASSLSWSGELFF